The rows below give T cell receptor beta chains drawn from one sample of a study of chemoradiotherapy in HPV16-positive cancers. Generated by immunoSEQ multiplex PCR, the TCRdb table keeps only in-frame clones and is missing some. Found here are about 15,000 clones, around four fifths of them singletons; the top ten hold 1.3%. Sampling was carried out from a patient who underwent chemoradiotherapy. Source of these receptors: a human donor with HPV-associated anogenital cancer. Each CDR3 is given with its conserved first and last residue. The order of the fields is J gene, D gene, clone size, CDR3 length, V gene, CDR3 DNA, CDR3 protein. D genes are given only for firm matches. The size of a clone is reported for some rows only, either as once, few or many, or as a class for expanded clones.

J: TRBJ1-1
D: -
size: -
length: 14
V: TRBV6-5
DNA: TGTGCCAGCAGGGGTCTAAAAGGTAACACTGAAGCTTTCTTT
CDR3: CASRGLKGNTEAFF

J: TRBJ2-7
D: -
size: -
length: 14
V: TRBV6-5
DNA: TGTGCCAGCAGCTCGGGCCAGGGAGGACGCGAGCAGTACTTC
CDR3: CASSSGQGGREQYF

J: TRBJ2-1
D: -
size: -
length: 18
V: TRBV2
DNA: TGTGCCAGCAGTGAAGCGTTCAGTGGGACGGGCGCCTACAATGAGCAGTTCTTC
CDR3: CASSEAFSGTGAYNEQFF

J: TRBJ1-5
D: -
size: -
length: 13
V: TRBV28
DNA: TGTGCCAGCAGTGGTCTTGGTCTTCAGCCCCAGCATTTT
CDR3: CASSGLGLQPQHF

J: TRBJ2-5
D: -
size: -
length: 15
V: TRBV10-3
DNA: TGTGCCATCAGTGTGACCCGGGGGTACCAAGAGACCCAGTACTTC
CDR3: CAISVTRGYQETQYF

J: TRBJ2-2
D: -
size: -
length: 14
V: TRBV19
DNA: TGTGCCAGTAGTATAGAGGCGGACACCGGGGAGCTGTTTTTT
CDR3: CASSIEADTGELFF

J: TRBJ1-2
D: -
size: -
length: 14
V: TRBV4-3
DNA: TGCGCCAGCAGCCAAGATAGACAGCCTTATGGCTACACCTTC
CDR3: CASSQDRQPYGYTF

J: TRBJ1-2
D: TRBD1
size: -
length: 14
V: TRBV5-6
DNA: TGTGCCAGCAGCCAGACAGGGGCGGGCTATGGCTACACCTTC
CDR3: CASSQTGAGYGYTF

J: TRBJ1-1
D: -
size: -
length: 13
V: TRBV16
DNA: TGTGCCAGCAGCCTGTCCAGGAACACTGAAGCTTTCTTT
CDR3: CASSLSRNTEAFF

J: TRBJ2-7
D: -
size: -
length: 10
V: TRBV6-4
DNA: TGTGCCAGCAGTCTCTACGAGCAGTACTTC
CDR3: CASSLYEQYF

J: TRBJ1-3
D: TRBD1
size: -
length: 19
V: TRBV7-9
DNA: TGTGCCAGCAGCTTAGCCCTAAGTAAACAGGGGGCGCCGGGAAACACCATATATTTT
CDR3: CASSLALSKQGAPGNTIYF

J: TRBJ2-7
D: -
size: -
length: 14
V: TRBV6-5
DNA: TGTGCCAGCAGTTTCACAGGGAGCTCCTACGAGCAGTACTTC
CDR3: CASSFTGSSYEQYF

J: TRBJ1-5
D: -
size: few
length: 13
V: TRBV7-2
DNA: TGTGCCAGCAGCTGGAATAGCAATCAGCCCCAGCATTTT
CDR3: CASSWNSNQPQHF

J: TRBJ1-2
D: -
size: once
length: 13
V: TRBV30
DNA: TGTGCCTGGAGTGTATTATGGGACCATGGCTACACCTTC
CDR3: CAWSVLWDHGYTF

J: TRBJ1-3
D: -
size: -
length: 15
V: TRBV4-2
DNA: TGTGCCAGCAGCCAAGATTACCAGTCTGGAAACACCATATATTTT
CDR3: CASSQDYQSGNTIYF

J: TRBJ2-1
D: TRBD1
size: -
length: 15
V: TRBV5-4
DNA: TGTGCCAGCAGCCGGACAGGGGGAGTGAACAATGAGCAGTTCTTC
CDR3: CASSRTGGVNNEQFF

J: TRBJ2-5
D: -
size: -
length: 11
V: TRBV20-1
DNA: TGCAGTGCTTACGGTGAAGAGACCCAGTACTTC
CDR3: CSAYGEETQYF

J: TRBJ2-6
D: -
size: few
length: 15
V: TRBV18
DNA: TGTGCCAGCGCTAAGGCCGACTCTGGGGCCAACGTCCTGACTTTC
CDR3: CASAKADSGANVLTF

J: TRBJ2-5
D: -
size: -
length: 15
V: TRBV7-3
DNA: TGTGCCAGCAGCGCACGGCCACAGGTGGGGGAGACCCAGTACTTC
CDR3: CASSARPQVGETQYF

J: TRBJ1-2
D: TRBD1
size: -
length: 15
V: TRBV19
DNA: TGTGCCAGTAATAAAGGACAGGGGCCTATCTATGGCTACACCTTC
CDR3: CASNKGQGPIYGYTF

J: TRBJ2-5
D: -
size: -
length: 16
V: TRBV5-1
DNA: TGCGCCAGCAGCTTGGGCCTGACGGGGTCCCAAGAGACCCAGTACTTC
CDR3: CASSLGLTGSQETQYF

J: TRBJ1-4
D: -
size: -
length: 16
V: TRBV7-6
DNA: TGTGCCAGCAGCCTGACTGCCGGGCAGCGGAATGAAAAACTGTTTTTT
CDR3: CASSLTAGQRNEKLFF

J: TRBJ1-2
D: TRBD1
size: -
length: 15
V: TRBV5-1
DNA: TGCGCCAGCAGCACGGGACAGCTCTTGGAAAGGGGCTACACCTTC
CDR3: CASSTGQLLERGYTF

J: TRBJ1-4
D: -
size: -
length: 14
V: TRBV11-2
DNA: TGTGCCAGCAGCGACAGTGCAACTAATGAAAAACTGTTTTTT
CDR3: CASSDSATNEKLFF

J: TRBJ1-2
D: -
size: -
length: 16
V: TRBV7-9
DNA: TGTGCCAGCAGCCCCGCGGTTGTGGAGGGTAACTATGGCTACACCTTC
CDR3: CASSPAVVEGNYGYTF

J: TRBJ1-2
D: -
size: -
length: 16
V: TRBV7-9
DNA: TGTGCCAGCAGCTTTGCCATGACGGAAGCTAACTATGGCTACACCTTC
CDR3: CASSFAMTEANYGYTF

J: TRBJ2-7
D: -
size: -
length: 15
V: TRBV28
DNA: TGTGCCAGCAGTTTAGGGGGGCGCCAACAGGGCGAGCAGTACTTC
CDR3: CASSLGGRQQGEQYF

J: TRBJ2-5
D: -
size: -
length: 13
V: TRBV6-1
DNA: TGTGCCAGCAGTTTGGCAGGGCCCCCTCGAAAGTACTTC
CDR3: CASSLAGPPRKYF

J: TRBJ2-3
D: -
size: -
length: 15
V: TRBV5-8
DNA: TGTGCCAGCAGCTTGGGAAGAAGGAAGGGGGATACGCAGTATTTT
CDR3: CASSLGRRKGDTQYF

J: TRBJ1-1
D: TRBD1
size: -
length: 15
V: TRBV7-9
DNA: TGTGCCAGCAGCGCAGACAGGGGGCCGAACACTGAAGCTTTCTTT
CDR3: CASSADRGPNTEAFF

J: TRBJ2-3
D: TRBD2
size: -
length: 16
V: TRBV7-3
DNA: TGTGCCAGCAGCCCCGGGGGGCGGGGGGGCACAGATACGCAGTATTTT
CDR3: CASSPGGRGGTDTQYF

J: TRBJ2-2
D: -
size: -
length: 14
V: TRBV5-5
DNA: TGTGCCAGCAGCTCCGACAGCGTCACCGGGGAGCTGTTTTTT
CDR3: CASSSDSVTGELFF

J: TRBJ1-2
D: -
size: -
length: 13
V: TRBV5-8
DNA: TGTGCCAGCAGCTTGCAGGGAACCTATGGCTACACCTTC
CDR3: CASSLQGTYGYTF

J: TRBJ2-3
D: TRBD1
size: -
length: 17
V: TRBV4-3
DNA: TGCGCCAGCAGCCAAGATACGGGACAGGGTTCTGCAGATACGCAGTATTTT
CDR3: CASSQDTGQGSADTQYF

J: TRBJ1-5
D: -
size: -
length: 13
V: TRBV18
DNA: TGTGCCAGCTCACCGAACAAAGATCAGCCCCAGCATTTT
CDR3: CASSPNKDQPQHF

J: TRBJ2-3
D: TRBD2
size: few
length: 15
V: TRBV5-1
DNA: TGCGCCAGCAGCTTGGAAGCGGGGGGGCTGGGTACGCAGTATTTT
CDR3: CASSLEAGGLGTQYF

J: TRBJ2-7
D: TRBD2
size: -
length: 14
V: TRBV11-2
DNA: TGTGCCAGCAGCCCGGCGGGGGGGTGGAACGAGCAGTACTTC
CDR3: CASSPAGGWNEQYF

J: TRBJ2-5
D: -
size: -
length: 13
V: TRBV7-2
DNA: TGTGCCAGCAGCTTGAGAAGACAAGAGACCCAGTACTTC
CDR3: CASSLRRQETQYF

J: TRBJ1-1
D: -
size: -
length: 12
V: TRBV5-6
DNA: TGTGCCAGCAGCTTAAGAGGGGGGACAGCTTTCTTT
CDR3: CASSLRGGTAFF

J: TRBJ1-2
D: -
size: -
length: 14
V: TRBV9
DNA: TGTGCCAGCAGCGTAACTGAAGGCGGGCTTGGCTACACCTTC
CDR3: CASSVTEGGLGYTF

J: TRBJ2-1
D: -
size: -
length: 22
V: TRBV27
DNA: TGTGCCAGCAGTTTATCGTCCTATAGGGGGGGGACGCCTCCTACCTCCTACAATGAGCAGTTCTTC
CDR3: CASSLSSYRGGTPPTSYNEQFF

J: TRBJ1-6
D: -
size: -
length: 14
V: TRBV13
DNA: TGTGCCAGCAGCTTATACGGTGAAAATTCACCCCTCCACTTT
CDR3: CASSLYGENSPLHF

J: TRBJ2-3
D: -
size: -
length: 12
V: TRBV19
DNA: TGTGCCACCCCCCCCCGGAGAGATACGCAGTATTTT
CDR3: CATPPRRDTQYF

J: TRBJ1-1
D: -
size: -
length: 12
V: TRBV2
DNA: TGTGCCAGCCTTATGGAAAGGACTGAAGCTTTCTTT
CDR3: CASLMERTEAFF

J: TRBJ1-6
D: -
size: -
length: 13
V: TRBV2
DNA: TGTGCCAGCAGACTGCCAGGGGATTCACCCCTCCACTTT
CDR3: CASRLPGDSPLHF

J: TRBJ1-1
D: -
size: -
length: 16
V: TRBV11-2
DNA: TGTGCCAGCAGCTTAGATCCGCGGGTGGAAGCCACTGAAGCTTTCTTT
CDR3: CASSLDPRVEATEAFF

J: TRBJ1-2
D: -
size: -
length: 14
V: TRBV4-3
DNA: TGCGCCAGCAGCCACTCAACAGGAAGGAAAGGCTACACCTTC
CDR3: CASSHSTGRKGYTF

J: TRBJ2-5
D: TRBD2
size: -
length: 18
V: TRBV13
DNA: TGTGCCAGCAGCCCAGTTGGGGCTAGCGGGGGGCGCGAAGAGACCCAGTACTTC
CDR3: CASSPVGASGGREETQYF

J: TRBJ2-5
D: TRBD1
size: -
length: 13
V: TRBV9
DNA: TGTGCCAGGGACAGGGGGCACCAAGAGACCCAGTACTTC
CDR3: CARDRGHQETQYF

J: TRBJ1-1
D: TRBD1
size: -
length: 15
V: TRBV7-3
DNA: TGTGCCAGCAGCCCGACAGGGGTTGGGAACACTGAAGCTTTCTTT
CDR3: CASSPTGVGNTEAFF

J: TRBJ1-1
D: TRBD1
size: -
length: 15
V: TRBV19
DNA: TGTGCCAGTAGATGGACAGGGTCGGCGCGGACTGAAGCTTTCTTT
CDR3: CASRWTGSARTEAFF

J: TRBJ1-1
D: -
size: -
length: 14
V: TRBV7-9
DNA: TGTGCCAGCAGCGTCGGGCAAATTAACACTGAAGCTTTCTTT
CDR3: CASSVGQINTEAFF

J: TRBJ1-2
D: TRBD1
size: -
length: 14
V: TRBV4-2
DNA: TGTGCCAGCAGCCCAAGGGGGCAAAGCTATGGCTACACCTTC
CDR3: CASSPRGQSYGYTF

J: TRBJ1-5
D: -
size: -
length: 15
V: TRBV2
DNA: TGTGCCAGCAGTGAAGCGCAGCATCCTGGGGAGCCCCAGCATTTT
CDR3: CASSEAQHPGEPQHF

J: TRBJ2-3
D: TRBD1
size: once
length: 13
V: TRBV7-2
DNA: TGTGCCAGCAGCCCCAGACAGGGAAATACGCAGTATTTT
CDR3: CASSPRQGNTQYF

J: TRBJ1-5
D: -
size: once
length: 13
V: TRBV27
DNA: TGTGCCAGCAGTAGTGGGGGCTCCGTGCCCCAGCATTTT
CDR3: CASSSGGSVPQHF

J: TRBJ2-3
D: -
size: -
length: 15
V: TRBV9
DNA: TGTGCCAGCAGCACAACCGGGACCCCAACAGATACGCAGTATTTT
CDR3: CASSTTGTPTDTQYF